One and the same sample provided the 31 T cell receptor beta chains below, sequenced in a study of Ad26.COV2.S vaccination and SARS-CoV-2 variants. Specified treatment: around 19 received Ad26.COV2.S at low or high dose, single or two shots; about five received placebo; per-sample allocation not given. Collection of the samples took place on day 63 after the first injection of vaccine or placebo. Generated by immunoSEQ multiplex PCR, the TCRdb table keeps only in-frame clones and is missing some. The sample holds about 680,000 clones, 89% seen once. The material sequenced was peripheral blood, taken in a trial of Ad26.COV2.S vaccine versus placebo. Receptors originate from a person aged 18-65 years who received the Ad26.COV2.S COVID-19 vaccine or a placebo.

The V gene is TRBV5-1, the J gene TRBJ2-1, with 11 bases lining up with TRBD2. With V trimmed by 2 bases and J by 6 bases, 7 bases remained unmatched. Germline CDR1 reads SGHRS; CDR2 reads YFSETQ. The CDR3 extends over 16 amino acids. This CDR3 is CASSLIGLAGSNEQFF. In DNA, the CDR3 is TGCGCCAGCAGCTTAATAGGACTAGCGGGCTCCAATGAGCAGTTCTTC.

This chain links TRBV2 with TRBJ2-1; D not certain. The CDR3 is 14 amino acids. V shed 1 base and J shed 0 bases, with 4 bases lying between them. Per germline, CDR1 SNHLY and CDR2 FYNNEI. The CDR3 nucleotides read TGTGCCAGCAGTGAAGGGGTCTCCTACAATGAGCAGTTCTTC. Its translation is CASSEGVSYNEQFF.

The chain couples TRBV20-1 to TRBJ1-1; maybe TRBD1 (5 bases). V lost 6 bases and J 7 bases, leaving 12 bases between the germline ends. CDR3 length equals 11 residues. Germline V gene sequence: CDR1 DFQATT, CDR2 SNEGSKA (reference sequence). CDR3 coding DNA: TGCAGTGCCCCGGGGGGGGGTGAAGCTTTCTTT. Protein product: CSAPGGGEAFF.

The rearrangement joins TRBV18 to TRBJ1-3; a weak D match, TRBD1 (5 bases). The CDR3 spans 17 residues. CDR1 KGHSH and CDR2 LQKENI come from the germline V gene. The ends were cut back, 0 bases at V and 2 bases at J, with 14 bases in the middle. The CDR3 loop is CASSPPGPGGAGNTIYF. The CDR3 bases are TGTGCCAGCTCACCACCGGGGCCCGGGGGAGCTGGAAACACCATATATTTT.

The chain carries TRBV13 and TRBJ1-3, with 7 bases lining up with TRBD1. The CDR3 is made up of 17 amino acids. Per the germline V gene, CDR1 is PRHDT and CDR2 is FYEKMQ (reference sequence). V lost 5 bases and J lost 2; bases outside the gene matches: 12. The CDR3 sequence: CASSPQPGQPTGNTIYF. CDR3 coding DNA: TGTGCCAGCAGCCCACAACCGGGACAGCCGACTGGAAACACCATATATTTT.

In its sample, this clone was seen once. This chain uses TRBV3-1 (or the pseudogene TRBV3-2) with TRBJ1-6; perhaps TRBD1 as D (5 bases). With 0 bases removed from V and 2 bases from J, the gap between germline ends came to 11 bases. Germline-derived CDR1 and CDR2 are LGHDT and YNNKEL (reference sequence). This CDR3 region has 17 residues. CDR3 loop: CASSQDLWGTYNSPLHF. CDR3 nucleotide sequence: TGTGCCAGCAGCCAAGATCTTTGGGGCACCTATAATTCACCCCTCCACTTT.

V gene TRBV15 combines with J gene TRBJ2-2, with 9 bases that match TRBD1. The CDR3 spans 16 residues. In germline, CDR1 is LNHNV, CDR2 YYDKDF (reference sequence). V was clipped by 5 bases and J by 4 bases; unmatched bases: 8. DNA of the CDR3: TGTGCCACCAGCTTAAAGAGGACAGGGGCCACCGGGGAGCTGTTTTTT. Translated, it gives CATSLKRTGATGELFF.

The V call is TRBV19, the J call TRBJ2-6; 9 bases match TRBD1. The CDR3 spans 18 residues. The V segment lost 3 bases and the J segment 1 base; nucleotides outside the gene matches: 7. Germline loops: CDR1 LNHDA, CDR2 SQIVND (reference sequence). CDR3 amino acids: CASSMWGQGTSGANVLTF. CDR3 bases: TGTGCCAGTAGTATGTGGGGACAGGGTACTTCTGGGGCCAACGTCCTGACTTTC.

The chain has TRBV27 and TRBJ1-6; D call uncertain. CDR1 is MNHEY, CDR2 SMNVEV, per germline (reference sequence). The CDR3 is made up of 12 amino acids. The germline V and J ends were trimmed by 5 bases and 9 bases, with 8 bases remaining between them. In nucleotides, the CDR3 is TGTGCCAGCAGTCCCGCCAGTTCACCCCTCCACTTT. This translates into CASSPASSPLHF.

CDR3 sequence reads: CASSIDHGRGLVEQYF. The CDR3 DNA is TGTGCCAGTAGTATAGATCACGGCAGGGGCCTCGTGGAGCAGTACTTC. This chain uses TRBV19 with TRBJ2-7, with a tentative D call TRBD1 (6 bases). The V end was cut by 0 bases, the J end by 7 bases, with 19 bases between. CDR1 is LNHDA and CDR2 is SQIVND in the germline V gene (reference sequence). This CDR3 spans 16 amino acids.

This clone appeared a few times. This chain's CDR3 is CASSQVEREGHTF. For the CDR3, the DNA is TGTGCCAGCAGCCAAGTTGAGAGGGAAGGCCACACCTTC. The gene calls are TRBV3-1 (or the pseudogene TRBV3-2) and TRBJ1-2; D uncertain. The CDR3 spans 13 residues. V dropped 1 base and J dropped 12 bases, with 15 bases sitting between them. Germline CDR1 reads LGHDT; CDR2 reads YNNKEL (reference sequence).

This clone was recorded once. The gene calls are TRBV4-1 and TRBJ2-1; D is undetermined. Trimming removed 3 bases from V and 4 bases from J, with 10 bases in between. The germline gives CDR1 MGHRA, CDR2 YSYEKL. This CDR3 spans 14 amino acids. CDR3 in DNA: TGCGCCAGCAGCCACTCTTCGCAGTACAATGAGCAGTTCTTC. Translation: CASSHSSQYNEQFF.

The J gene is TRBJ1-1, the V gene TRBV7-9; no clear D gene. Germline V gene lookup returns CDR1 SEHNR and CDR2 FQNEAQ (reference sequence). The CDR3 totals 14 residues. The V end was cut by 2 bases, the J end by 5 bases, with 12 bases between. The CDR3 loop is CASSLTGMGTEAFF. CDR3 DNA: TGTGCCAGCAGCTTAACCGGAATGGGGACTGAAGCTTTCTTT.

The chain links TRBV19 to TRBJ1-6, with TRBD1 matching 7 bases. V shed 5 bases and J 7 bases; nucleotides not matched to a gene: 8. The CDR3 extends over 15 amino acids. Germline lookup yields CDR1 LNHDA and CDR2 SQIVND (reference sequence). The DNA of the CDR3 is TGTGCCAGTAGTTCCGGGACAGTGGCAAATTCACCCCTCCACTTT. This codes for CASSSGTVANSPLHF.

The chain couples TRBV18 to TRBJ1-2, with D unclear. Germline CDR1 is KGHSH and CDR2 is LQKENI. Trimming took 0 bases from V and 3 from J, leaving 8 bases between them. The CDR3 covers 14 residues. The chain's CDR3 is CASSPPATDYGYTF. In nucleotides, the CDR3 is TGTGCCAGCTCACCACCTGCGACGGACTATGGCTACACCTTC. Based on the CDR3 plus reference TRBV18 and TRBJ1-2, the full variable domain is NAGVMQNPRHLVRRRGQEARLRCSPMKGHSHVYWYRQLPEEGLKFMVYLQKENIIDESGMPKERFSAEFPKEGPSILRIQQVVRGDSAAYFCASSPPATDYGYTFGSGTRLTVV.

The J gene is TRBJ2-2, the V gene TRBV4-3, with D perhaps being TRBD1 or TRBD2 (6 bases each). V was shortened by 4 bases and J by 4 bases, with 13 bases between the two germline ends. Per germline, CDR1 LGHNA and CDR2 YSLEER. This CDR3 is built from 15 residues. This chain's CDR3 is CASSPARGATGELFF. CDR3 coding DNA: TGCGCCAGCAGCCCAGCTAGGGGGGCCACCGGGGAGCTGTTTTTT.

V is TRBV4-1 and J is TRBJ2-7; 9 nucleotides line up with TRBD1. V gave up 2 bases and J gave up 3 bases; unmatched junction bases: 5. This CDR3 contains 15 residues. Germline V gene data show CDR1 as MGHRA and CDR2 as YSYEKL. CDR3 nucleotide sequence: TGCGCCAGCAGCCAACCGGACAGGGGCCACTACGAGCAGTACTTC. This codes for CASSQPDRGHYEQYF.

This clone came up a few times. The chain uses TRBV5-5 and TRBJ2-7; the match to TRBD1 covers 8 bases. The germline V gene encodes CDR1 SGHKS and CDR2 YYEKEE (reference sequence). J lost 3 bases, V lost 1 base, and 6 bases had no gene match. CDR3 length equals 15 residues. The CDR3 loop is CASSLWTGNDYEQYF. DNA of the CDR3: TGTGCCAGCAGCTTGTGGACAGGGAACGACTACGAGCAGTACTTC.

The chain links TRBV18 to TRBJ1-1; tentative D call: TRBD1 (6 bases). V lost 3 bases and J lost 2, with 10 bases in between. CDR1 KGHSH and CDR2 LQKENI come from the germline V gene. CDR3 length equals 14 residues. The CDR3 here is CASSPGQINTEAFF. The CDR3 region has the DNA TGTGCCAGCTCACCGGGACAAATCAACACTGAAGCTTTCTTT. Using reference TRBV18 and TRBJ1-1 for the parts outside the CDR3, the full variable domain is NAGVMQNPRHLVRRRGQEARLRCSPMKGHSHVYWYRQLPEEGLKFMVYLQKENIIDESGMPKERFSAEFPKEGPSILRIQQVVRGDSAAYFCASSPGQINTEAFFGQGTRLTVV.

V gene TRBV6-2 or TRBV6-3 combines with J gene TRBJ1-5; D is ambiguous. In germline, CDR1 is MNHEY, CDR2 SVGEGT. There are 16 residues in the CDR3. V was shortened by 1 base and J by 0 bases, with 10 bases between the two germline ends. The CDR3 spells CASSYFGRTSNQPQHF. CDR3 DNA: TGTGCCAGCAGTTACTTCGGGAGAACTAGCAATCAGCCCCAGCATTTT.

In the case of this clone: This sample also contains other DNA sequences that code for the same CDR3. The chain joins TRBV6-5 to TRBJ1-5; D uncertain. V shed 3 bases and J shed 0 bases, with 6 bases lying between them. Germline loops: CDR1 MNHEY, CDR2 SVGAGI. The CDR3 extends over 14 amino acids. The DNA for the CDR3 is TGTGCCAGCAGTTATAGTTATAGCAATCAGCCCCAGCATTTT. This translates into CASSYSYSNQPQHF.

The table lists this clone with a count of one. The chain links TRBV7-9 to TRBJ2-1; possibly TRBD1 or TRBD2 for D (5 bases each). Germline assignment: CDR1 SEHNR and CDR2 FQNEAQ (reference sequence). V was clipped by 1 base and J by 3 bases, with 7 bases between them. The CDR3 runs 14 residues. This CDR3 reads CASSLGGNYNEQFF. Here the CDR3 DNA reads TGTGCCAGCAGCTTAGGGGGGAACTACAATGAGCAGTTCTTC.

V usage is TRBV19 and J usage is TRBJ2-2; tentative D call: TRBD2 (5 bases). The germline V gene has CDR1 LNHDA and CDR2 SQIVND (reference sequence). The CDR3 spans 14 residues. Trimming pared 3 bases from V and 5 bases from J, leaving 10 bases between. CDR3 region: CASSIRGETGELFF. The CDR3 DNA follows: TGTGCCAGTAGTATCCGGGGAGAGACCGGGGAGCTGTTTTTT.

The rearrangement joins TRBV5-4 to TRBJ2-2; perhaps TRBD2 as D (6 bases). CDR3 length: 16 amino acids. CDR1 is SGHNT and CDR2 is YYREEE in the germline V gene (reference sequence). Trimming shortened V by 5 bases and J by 0 bases, and 14 bases separated the two germline ends. The CDR3 loop is CASRPHTGANTGELFF. For the CDR3, the DNA is TGTGCCAGCAGACCCCATACGGGGGCGAACACCGGGGAGCTGTTTTTT.

The J gene is TRBJ2-3, the V gene TRBV15, with D maybe TRBD1 (5 bases). From germline, CDR1 is LNHNV and CDR2 YYDKDF (reference sequence). The V and J ends lost 0 bases and 2 bases respectively, with 9 bases between them. This CDR3 contains 15 residues. The CDR3 reads CATSRDARDTDTQYF. The CDR3 DNA is TGTGCCACCAGCAGAGACGCCAGGGACACAGATACGCAGTATTTT. The full variable domain, in which reference TRBV15 and TRBJ2-3 provide the parts outside the CDR3, is DAMVIQNPRYQVTQFGKPVTLSCSQTLNHNVMYWYQQKSSQAPKLLFHYYDKDFNNEADTPDNFQSRRPNTSFCFLDIRSPGLGDTAMYLCATSRDARDTDTQYFGPGTRLTVL.

The chain joins TRBV7-9 to TRBJ2-7; D unresolved. CDR1 and CDR2 from the germline V gene are SEHNR and FQNEAQ (reference sequence). The CDR3 has 14 residues. V was pared by 1 base and J by 0 bases, with 7 bases between. The CDR3 reads CASSLGVVSYEQYF. CDR3 DNA sequence: TGTGCCAGCAGCTTAGGGGTGGTCTCCTACGAGCAGTACTTC.

The chain has TRBV6-5 and TRBJ2-1; 9 positions agree with TRBD1. Germline values: CDR1 MNHEY, CDR2 SVGAGI. CDR3 length: 15 amino acids. The junction had 7 bases not matched to a gene; V was cut back by 6 bases and J by 4 bases. The CDR3 nucleotides read TGTGCCAGCAGACGGGACAGGGAAATTTACAATGAGCAGTTCTTC. The encoded protein is CASRRDREIYNEQFF.

The V and J genes are TRBV14 and TRBJ2-7; D may be TRBD2 (5 bases). V was cut by 2 bases and J by 2 bases, with 13 bases left in between. The CDR3 has 15 amino acids. Per the germline V gene, CDR1 is SGHDN and CDR2 is FVKESK. Here the CDR3 DNA reads TGTGCCAGCAGCCAATCGCCTAGCATCCCCTACGAGCAGTACTTC. Residues: CASSQSPSIPYEQYF.

CDR3 sequence reads: CASSPPGLYQETQYF. CDR3 coding DNA: TGTGCCAGCTCACCCCCTGGTCTATACCAAGAGACCCAGTACTTC. This sequence joins TRBV18 and TRBJ2-5; D is uncertain. Per germline, CDR1 KGHSH and CDR2 LQKENI. CDR3 length: 15 amino acids. The V gene lost 3 bases and the J gene lost 0 bases, with 11 bases spanning the gap.

CDR3 region: CASSVGSRDGNTEAFF. CDR3 nucleotide sequence: TGTGCCAGCAGCGTAGGGTCCCGGGACGGTAACACTGAAGCTTTCTTT. This sequence joins TRBV9 and TRBJ1-1; weak D call: TRBD1 (5 bases). This CDR3 has 16 residues. V was clipped by 0 bases and J by 2 bases, with 14 bases between them. Germline V gives CDR1 SGDLS, CDR2 YYNGEE.

This chain links TRBV14 with TRBJ2-7; TRBD2 matches at 9 bases. CDR1 is SGHDN and CDR2 is FVKESK in the germline V gene. V lost 5 bases to trimming and J lost 9 bases; unmatched junction nucleotides: 11. This CDR3 has 14 residues. The CDR3 DNA follows: TGTGCCAGCAGCTCACGACTAGCGGCCCCAAGGCAGTACTTC. Its protein product is CASSSRLAAPRQYF.